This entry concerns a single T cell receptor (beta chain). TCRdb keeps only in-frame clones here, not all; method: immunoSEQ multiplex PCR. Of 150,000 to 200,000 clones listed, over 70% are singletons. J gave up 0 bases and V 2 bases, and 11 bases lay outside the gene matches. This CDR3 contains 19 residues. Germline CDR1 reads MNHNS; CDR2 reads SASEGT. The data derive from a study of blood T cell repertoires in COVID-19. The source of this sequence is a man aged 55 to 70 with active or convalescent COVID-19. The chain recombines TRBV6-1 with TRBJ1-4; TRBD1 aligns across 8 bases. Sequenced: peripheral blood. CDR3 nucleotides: TGTGCCAGCAGTGAAATGAGACAGGGGACTTTCGCAACTAATGAAAAACTGTTTTTT. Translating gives CASSEMRQGTFATNEKLFF.